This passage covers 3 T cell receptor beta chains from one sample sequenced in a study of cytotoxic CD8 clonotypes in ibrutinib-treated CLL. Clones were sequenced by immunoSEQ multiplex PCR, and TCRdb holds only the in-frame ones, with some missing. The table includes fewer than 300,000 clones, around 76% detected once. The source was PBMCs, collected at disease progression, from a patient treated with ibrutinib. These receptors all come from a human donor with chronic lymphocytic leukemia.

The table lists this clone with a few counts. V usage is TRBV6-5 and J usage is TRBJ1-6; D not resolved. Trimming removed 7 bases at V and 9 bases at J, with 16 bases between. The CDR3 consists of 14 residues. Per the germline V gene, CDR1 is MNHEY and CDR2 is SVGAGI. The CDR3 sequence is CASKPGLTGSPLHF. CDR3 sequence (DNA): TGTGCCAGCAAACCGGGCCTCACCGGTTCACCCCTCCACTTT.

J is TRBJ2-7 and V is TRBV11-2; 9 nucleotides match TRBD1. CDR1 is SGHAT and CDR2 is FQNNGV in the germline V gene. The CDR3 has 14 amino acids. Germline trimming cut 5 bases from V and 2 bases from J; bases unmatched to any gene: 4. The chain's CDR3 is CASSLNRGPYEQYF. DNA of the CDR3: TGTGCCAGCAGCCTAAACAGGGGGCCCTACGAGCAGTACTTC.

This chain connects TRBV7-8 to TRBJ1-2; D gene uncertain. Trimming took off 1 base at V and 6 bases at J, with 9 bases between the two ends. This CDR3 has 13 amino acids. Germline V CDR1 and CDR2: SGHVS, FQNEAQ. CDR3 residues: CASSLDSRHGYTF. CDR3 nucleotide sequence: TGTGCCAGCAGCTTAGATTCTCGGCATGGCTACACCTTC.